A selection of T cell receptor beta chains follows, all from one sample in a study of OX40 agonist ivuxolimab in advanced cancers. TCRdb's copy holds only in-frame clones and misses some; the assay was immunoSEQ multiplex PCR. The sample includes under 70,000 clones, about nine tenths seen only once; the top ten take roughly 1.1%. Sequenced material: CD4+ or CD8+ T cells sorted from blood, taken in a trial of the OX40 agonist ivuxolimab. The receptors originated from an adult with an advanced solid tumor such as melanoma, head and neck, liver or kidney cancer. Each CDR3 is given with its conserved first and last residue. A D gene is named only where the DNA matches it firmly. Some rows have no size entry. The others give once, few or many, or a class for an expanded clone.

j_call cdr3_length d_call clone_size v_call cdr3_aa cdr3_nt
TRBJ2-7 14 TRBD1 - TRBV28 CASNRPDRSYEQYF TGTGCCAGCAACCGCCCGGACAGGTCGTACGAGCAGTACTTC
TRBJ2-7 15 TRBD2 - TRBV5-5 CASSSGLASSYEQYF TGTGCCAGCAGCTCCGGACTAGCGAGCTCCTACGAGCAGTACTTC
TRBJ2-1 12 - - TRBV7-9 CASSEVENEQFF TGTGCCAGCAGCGAAGTAGAGAATGAGCAGTTCTTC
TRBJ2-2 15 TRBD1 - TRBV10-3 CAISSGTENTGELFF TGTGCCATCAGTTCCGGGACAGAGAACACCGGGGAGCTGTTTTTT
TRBJ2-7 14 TRBD1 - TRBV27 CASFGQGRETEQYF TGTGCCAGCTTCGGACAGGGGAGGGAAACGGAGCAGTACTTC
TRBJ1-2 13 - - TRBV2 CASSEAGAAGYTF TGTGCCAGCAGTGAAGCGGGGGCGGCCGGCTACACCTTC
TRBJ1-5 14 - - TRBV13 CASSLGRNNQPQHF TGTGCCAGCAGCTTAGGCCGAAACAATCAGCCCCAGCATTTT
TRBJ2-3 15 TRBD2 few TRBV27 CASSLLLAGADTQYF TGTGCCAGCAGTTTACTCCTAGCGGGGGCCGATACGCAGTATTTT
TRBJ2-7 17 - - TRBV4-1 CASSQLTGGSAADEQYF TGCGCCAGCAGCCAATTAACCGGGGGATCCGCCGCCGACGAGCAGTACTTC
TRBJ1-1 12 TRBD1 few TRBV29-1 CSVEAPGGGRKF TGCAGCGTTGAAGCGCCGGGAGGGGGCAGGAAGTTT
TRBJ1-5 15 - few TRBV6-1 CASSEGRVSNQPQHF TGTGCCAGCAGTGAGGGACGGGTTAGCAATCAGCCCCAGCATTTT
TRBJ2-2 15 TRBD1 - TRBV10-2 CASSLQGALTGELFF TGCGCCAGCAGCCTACAGGGGGCGCTCACCGGGGAGCTGTTTTTT